The following is a T cell receptor beta chain sequence with its context. What it recognizes is unknown. The junction does not match germline at one end; this may be a read error. Genomic DNA provided the template from which TCR beta VDJ and CDR3 profiles were obtained. TCRdb re-called the reads with MiXCR, one entry per CDR3 protein. The sample records about half a million distinct CDR3 sequences, over 25% being singletons. This record comes from a study of CD8+CD57+ T cells in acquired aplastic anemia. Looking at the study overall: Across the sorted CD4+ and CD8+ cells, DNA amounts averaged approximately 3.1 ug. Points from the study as a whole: There were fewer than 35 CD8+ CDR3 sequences that occurred in both patients and controls.

Only patients with CD8+CD57+ cell expansion on flow cytometry were chosen for sequencing. A severe acquired aplastic anemia diagnosis applied to all patients. CDR1 is SGHTS and CDR2 is YDEGEE in the germline V gene. The CDR3 is 14 amino acids. Material for sequencing was sorted CD4+, CD8+, or CD8+CD57+ T cells (not recorded which) from PBMCs. The chain has TRBV5-8 and TRBJ1-2, with 7 bases lining up with TRBD1. The receptor comes from a human donor with aplastic anemia. The CDR3 loop reads CACSLRGPGYGYTF. Here the CDR3 DNA reads TGTGCCTGCAGCTTGAGGGGGCCGGGCTATGGCTACACCTTC.